This T cell receptor beta chain stems from a study of yellow fever vaccine responses in identical twins. Study-wide points: The T cell response to vaccination in identical twins was reportedly partly convergent and partly personalized.

The V end was cut by 4 bases, the J end by 2 bases, with 11 bases between. In germline, CDR1 is SNHLY, CDR2 FYNNEI. CDR3 length equals 15 residues. MiXCR was run by TCRdb on the RT-PCR reads, yielding one entry per CDR3 protein. The sample lists about 19,000 distinct CDR3 sequences, roughly 75% occurring once. Worth noting for this clonotype: The antigen remains unidentified.

The gene calls are TRBV2 and TRBJ2-2, with D possibly TRBD1 on 5 matching bases. The source of this sequence is a woman between 18 and 30 years old who received the yellow fever vaccine. This material consisted of T cells from blood (PBMCs), unsorted or a sorted subset (not recorded which), taken before or after yellow fever vaccination (not recorded which). CDR3 in amino acids: CASSGRGTNTGELFF. In DNA, the CDR3 is TGTGCCAGCAGTGGTAGGGGAACCAACACCGGGGAGCTGTTTTTT.